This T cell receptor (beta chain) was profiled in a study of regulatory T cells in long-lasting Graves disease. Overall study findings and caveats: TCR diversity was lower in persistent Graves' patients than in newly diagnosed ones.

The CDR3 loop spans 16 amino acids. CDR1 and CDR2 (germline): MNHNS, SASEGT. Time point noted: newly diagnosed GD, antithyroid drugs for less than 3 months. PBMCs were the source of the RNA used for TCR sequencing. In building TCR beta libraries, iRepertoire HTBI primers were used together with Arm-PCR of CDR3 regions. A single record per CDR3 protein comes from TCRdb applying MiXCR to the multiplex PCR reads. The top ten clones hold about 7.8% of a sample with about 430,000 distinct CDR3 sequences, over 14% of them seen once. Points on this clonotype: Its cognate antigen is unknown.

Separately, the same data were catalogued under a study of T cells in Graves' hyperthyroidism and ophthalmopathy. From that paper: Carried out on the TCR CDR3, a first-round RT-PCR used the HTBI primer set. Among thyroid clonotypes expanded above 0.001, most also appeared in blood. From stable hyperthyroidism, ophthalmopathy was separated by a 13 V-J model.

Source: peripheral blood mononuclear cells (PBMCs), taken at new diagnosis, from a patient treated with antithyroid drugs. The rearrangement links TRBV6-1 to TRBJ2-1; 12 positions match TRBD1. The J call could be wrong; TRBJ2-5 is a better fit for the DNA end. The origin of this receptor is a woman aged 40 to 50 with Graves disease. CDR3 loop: CASSDSGTGGGETQYF. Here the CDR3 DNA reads TGTGCCAGCAGTGATTCCGGGACAGGGGGCGGGGAGACCCAGTACTTC.